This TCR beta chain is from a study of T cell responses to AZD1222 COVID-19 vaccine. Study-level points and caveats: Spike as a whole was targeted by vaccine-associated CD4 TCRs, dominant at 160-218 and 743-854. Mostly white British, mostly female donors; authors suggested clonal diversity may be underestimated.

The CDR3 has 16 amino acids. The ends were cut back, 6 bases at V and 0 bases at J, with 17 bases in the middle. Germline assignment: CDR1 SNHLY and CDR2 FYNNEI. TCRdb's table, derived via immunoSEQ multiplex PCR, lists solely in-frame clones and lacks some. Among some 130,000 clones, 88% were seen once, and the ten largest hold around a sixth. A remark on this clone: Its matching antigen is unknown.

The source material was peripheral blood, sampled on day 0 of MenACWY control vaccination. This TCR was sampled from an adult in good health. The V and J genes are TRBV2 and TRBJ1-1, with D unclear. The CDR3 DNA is TGTGCCAGCAGCAGGAGAAAAGGAGCGATGAACACTGAAGCTTTCTTT. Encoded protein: CASSRRKGAMNTEAFF.